Listed here are 14 T cell receptor beta chains from one sample, sequenced in a study of blood T cell repertoires in COVID-19. Using immunoSEQ multiplex PCR, the repertoire was profiled, and TCRdb retains in-frame clones only, with some absent. The table records about 280,000 clones, approximately 85% of them present only once. The sequenced material came from peripheral blood. Every receptor here comes from a woman in her seventies with acute or convalescent COVID-19.

J is TRBJ1-5 and V is TRBV2; a possible D gene is TRBD1 (6 bases). The CDR3 consists of 14 residues. V was clipped by 4 bases and J by 7 bases, with 14 bases between them. Germline loops: CDR1 SNHLY, CDR2 FYNNEI. The CDR3 reads CASSAQGIEQPQHF. CDR3 nucleotide sequence: TGTGCCAGCAGTGCACAGGGAATTGAGCAGCCCCAGCATTTT.

The rearrangement uses TRBV5-1 and TRBJ1-1; 8 bases agree with TRBD1. The CDR3 length is 16 residues. Per germline, CDR1 SGHRS and CDR2 YFSETQ. The ends lost 0 bases at V and 5 bases at J; junction bases unmatched: 9. DNA of the CDR3: TGCGCCAGCAGCTTGGGAGATGCAGGGGGCTGGACTGAAGCTTTCTTT. This gives the protein CASSLGDAGGWTEAFF. Drawing the rest from reference TRBV5-1 and TRBJ1-1, the complete variable domain is KAGVTQTPRYLIKTRGQQVTLSCSPISGHRSVSWYQQTPGQGLQFLFEYFSETQRNKGNFPGRFSGRQFSNSRSEMNVSTLELGDSALYLCASSLGDAGGWTEAFFGQGTRLTVV.

The chain uses TRBV3-1 (or the pseudogene TRBV3-2) and TRBJ1-1; D call uncertain. Germline V gene data show CDR1 as LGHDT and CDR2 as YNNKEL (reference sequence). Deletions cut 4 bases from V and 5 bases from J, with 14 bases between. The CDR3 has 14 residues. The DNA for the CDR3 is TGTGCCAGCAGCCCCTCCCATAGGAGGACTGAAGCTTTCTTT. Translated, it gives CASSPSHRRTEAFF.

This clone was found once. The CDR3 nucleotides read TGTGCCACTCTAGGGGGCGTGGGTTCACCCCTCCACTTT. This sequence encodes CATLGGVGSPLHF. The chain employs TRBV2 and TRBJ1-6, with 7 positions matching TRBD1. Trimming cost V 10 bases and J 9 bases; bases outside gene matches: 9. CDR1 and CDR2 (germline): SNHLY, FYNNEI. This CDR3 comprises 13 residues.

Here the CDR3 reads CASSGESGVYNEQFF. In nucleotides, the CDR3 is TGTGCCAGCTCAGGAGAAAGCGGGGTATACAATGAGCAGTTCTTC. The chain uses TRBV2 and TRBJ2-1; 7 bases map to TRBD2. V shed 8 bases, J shed 4 bases, and the junction held 11 bases outside the gene matches. The CDR3 spans 15 residues. The V gene's germline CDR1 is SNHLY and CDR2 FYNNEI.

The chain joins TRBV5-1 to TRBJ1-6; 7 nucleotides agree with TRBD1. V gave up 3 bases and J gave up 6 bases; unmatched junction bases: 6. Germline V gene lookup returns CDR1 SGHRS and CDR2 YFSETQ. This CDR3 is built from 15 residues. The CDR3 coding sequence is TGCGCCAGCAGCTCGTCAGGGGGTCGTAATTCACCCCTCCACTTT. It encodes CASSSSGGRNSPLHF.

This clone was detected ten times or more. The chain employs TRBV6-6 and TRBJ2-1, with D possibly TRBD2 on 5 matching bases. CDR1 is MNHNY and CDR2 is SVGAGI in the germline V gene (reference sequence). The CDR3 totals 17 residues. V lost 5 bases to trimming and J lost 6 bases, with 23 bases between them. The chain's CDR3 is CASSLPGMSRKSNEQFF. The CDR3 DNA sequence: TGTGCCAGCAGTCTACCGGGGATGAGTCGGAAGAGCAATGAGCAGTTCTTC.

The genes are TRBV25-1 and TRBJ2-2; a weak D match, TRBD1 (6 bases). CDR3 length: 15 residues. Trimming stripped 0 bases from V and 5 bases from J, with 10 bases between. Germline V gives CDR1 MGHDK, CDR2 SYGVNS. CDR3: CASSEYRGGTGELFF. CDR3 in DNA: TGTGCCAGCAGTGAATACAGGGGCGGGACCGGGGAGCTGTTTTTT.

V and J are TRBV11-2 and TRBJ1-1; tentative D call: TRBD1 (6 bases). Germline-derived CDR1 and CDR2 are SGHAT and FQNNGV. The CDR3 extends over 14 amino acids. The ends were cut back, 1 base at V and 7 bases at J, with 13 bases in the middle. CDR3 in DNA: TGTGCCAGCAGCTTAGGCCTCCGGGACAATGAAGCTTTCTTT. It is translated as CASSLGLRDNEAFF.

In its sample, this clone was seen once. The gene calls are TRBV29-1 and TRBJ2-7, with D possibly being TRBD1 (7 bases). In germline, CDR1 is SQVTM, CDR2 ANQGSEA. Trimming took off 4 bases at V and 6 bases at J, with 25 bases between the two ends. This CDR3 is 16 amino acids long. CDR3 region: CSVAGGDREYGSEQYF. CDR3 DNA sequence: TGCAGCGTTGCTGGCGGCGACAGGGAATACGGGAGCGAGCAGTACTTC.

This clone has a handful of counts. The chain uses TRBV6-2 or TRBV6-3 and TRBJ1-2; D may be TRBD1 (5 bases). This CDR3 contains 13 residues. Germline V gene lookup returns CDR1 MNHEY and CDR2 SVGEGT. Trimming cost V 5 bases and J 2 bases, with 9 bases left between them. The CDR3: CASSHGGNYGYTF. CDR3 bases: TGTGCCAGCAGTCACGGGGGGAACTATGGCTACACCTTC.

V gene TRBV18 combines with J gene TRBJ1-1; tentative D call: TRBD1 (6 bases). Trimming took 3 bases from V and 2 from J, leaving 13 bases between them. Per the germline V gene, CDR1 is KGHSH and CDR2 is LQKENI. This CDR3 is built from 15 residues. CDR3: CASSPRGRGNTEAFF. The CDR3 bases are TGTGCCAGCTCACCCAGGGGTAGGGGAAACACTGAAGCTTTCTTT.

The chain employs TRBV6-2 or TRBV6-3 and TRBJ2-1; 11 bases line up with TRBD2. This CDR3 is built from 17 residues. Unmatched junction bases numbered 8, after V lost 2 bases and J lost 5 bases. The germline V gene encodes CDR1 MNHEY and CDR2 SVGEGT. The CDR3 coding sequence is TGTGCCAGCAGTTACCCTCTCCCTAGCGGGGGGAACAATGAGCAGTTCTTC. This codes for CASSYPLPSGGNNEQFF.

V usage is TRBV5-6 and J usage is TRBJ2-7; 8 positions agree with TRBD2. V lost 1 base and J lost 3; bases outside the gene matches: 3. CDR1 is SGHDT, CDR2 YYEEEE, per germline. The CDR3 sequence is 14 residues long. Here the CDR3 DNA reads TGTGCCAGCAGCTTGCTCGGGGGGGTCTACGAGCAGTACTTC. This encodes CASSLLGGVYEQYF. The variable domain in full, with the rest retrieved from reference TRBV5-6 and TRBJ2-7, is DAGVTQSPTHLIKTRGQQVTLRCSPKSGHDTVSWYQQALGQGPQFIFQYYEEEERQRGNFPDRFSGHQFPNYSSELNVNALLLGDSALYLCASSLLGGVYEQYFGPGTRLTVT.